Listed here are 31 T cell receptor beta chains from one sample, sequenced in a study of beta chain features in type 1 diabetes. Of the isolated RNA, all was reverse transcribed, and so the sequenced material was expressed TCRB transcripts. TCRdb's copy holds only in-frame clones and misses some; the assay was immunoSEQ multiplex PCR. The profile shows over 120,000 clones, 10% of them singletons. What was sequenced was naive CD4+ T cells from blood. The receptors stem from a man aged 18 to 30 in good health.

The CDR3 DNA follows: TGTGCCAGCAGCGAGACTAGCGGGGGGGCCCGGGAGACCCAGTACTTC. It yields the protein CASSETSGGARETQYF. The chain couples TRBV9 to TRBJ2-5; TRBD2 aligns across 14 bases. The V gene end was trimmed by 3 bases and the J gene end by 5 bases; junction bases not matched to a gene: 6. Germline assignment: CDR1 SGDLS and CDR2 YYNGEE. The CDR3 length is 16 residues.

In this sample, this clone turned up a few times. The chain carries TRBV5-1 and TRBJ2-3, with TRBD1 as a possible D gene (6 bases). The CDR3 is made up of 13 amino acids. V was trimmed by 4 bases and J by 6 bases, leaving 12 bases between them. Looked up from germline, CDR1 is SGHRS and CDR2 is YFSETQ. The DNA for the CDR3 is TGCGCCAGCAGCCCGAACAGGGACGATACGCAGTATTTT. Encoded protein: CASSPNRDDTQYF.

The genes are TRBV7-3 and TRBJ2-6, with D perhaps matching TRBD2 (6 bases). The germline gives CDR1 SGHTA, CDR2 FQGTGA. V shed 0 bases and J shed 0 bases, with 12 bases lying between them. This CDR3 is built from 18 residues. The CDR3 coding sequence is TGTGCCAGCAGCTTAACGGGGGGAATGGACTCTGGGGCCAACGTCCTGACTTTC. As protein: CASSLTGGMDSGANVLTF.

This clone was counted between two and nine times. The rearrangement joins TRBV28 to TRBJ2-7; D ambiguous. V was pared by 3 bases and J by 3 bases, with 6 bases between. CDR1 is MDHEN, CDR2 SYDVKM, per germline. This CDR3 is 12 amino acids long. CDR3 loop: CASSFVSYEQYF. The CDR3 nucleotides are TGTGCCAGCAGTTTTGTCAGCTACGAGCAGTACTTC.

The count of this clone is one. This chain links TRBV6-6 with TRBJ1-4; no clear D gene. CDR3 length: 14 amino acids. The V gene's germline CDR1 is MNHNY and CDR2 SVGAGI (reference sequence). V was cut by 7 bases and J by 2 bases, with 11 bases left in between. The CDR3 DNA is TGTGCCAGCACTGAGGACTTGACTAATGAAAAACTGTTTTTT. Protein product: CASTEDLTNEKLFF.

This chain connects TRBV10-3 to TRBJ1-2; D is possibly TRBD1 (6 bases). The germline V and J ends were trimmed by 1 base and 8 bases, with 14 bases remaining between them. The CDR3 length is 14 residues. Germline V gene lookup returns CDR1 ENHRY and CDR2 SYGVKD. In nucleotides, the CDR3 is TGTGCCATCAGTGAGTTAGTTCCGGGGGGCGGCTACACCTTC. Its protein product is CAISELVPGGGYTF.

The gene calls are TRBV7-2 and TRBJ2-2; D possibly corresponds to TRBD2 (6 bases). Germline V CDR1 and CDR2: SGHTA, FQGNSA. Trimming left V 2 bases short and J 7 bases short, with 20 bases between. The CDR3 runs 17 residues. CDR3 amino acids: CASSLNPGREKGGELFF. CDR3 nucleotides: TGTGCCAGCAGCTTAAATCCGGGCCGGGAGAAAGGCGGGGAGCTGTTTTTT.

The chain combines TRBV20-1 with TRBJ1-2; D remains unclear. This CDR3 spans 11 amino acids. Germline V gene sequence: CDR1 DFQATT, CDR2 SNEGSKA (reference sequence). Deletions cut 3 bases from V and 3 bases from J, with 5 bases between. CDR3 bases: TGCAGTGCTAGTACGGACTATGGCTACACCTTC. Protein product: CSASTDYGYTF.

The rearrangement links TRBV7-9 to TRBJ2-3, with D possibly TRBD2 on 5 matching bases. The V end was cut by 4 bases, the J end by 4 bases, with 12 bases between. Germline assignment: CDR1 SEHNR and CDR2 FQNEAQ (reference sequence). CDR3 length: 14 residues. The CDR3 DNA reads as TGTGCCAGCAGCTCAATCAGAGGGCCAGATACGCAGTATTTT. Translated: CASSSIRGPDTQYF.

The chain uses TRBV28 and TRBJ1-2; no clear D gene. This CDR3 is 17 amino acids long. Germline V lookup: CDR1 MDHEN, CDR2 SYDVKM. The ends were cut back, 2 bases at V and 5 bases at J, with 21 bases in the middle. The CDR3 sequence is CASSLDPLVSVRYGYTF. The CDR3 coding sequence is TGTGCCAGCAGTTTAGATCCGCTGGTATCGGTTCGGTATGGCTACACCTTC.

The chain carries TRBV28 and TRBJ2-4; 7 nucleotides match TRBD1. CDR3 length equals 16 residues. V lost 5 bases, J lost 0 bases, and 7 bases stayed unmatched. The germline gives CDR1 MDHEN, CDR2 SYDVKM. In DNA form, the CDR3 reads TGTGCCAGCAGTCGACAGGGAGCACTAGCCAAAAACATTCAGTACTTC. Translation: CASSRQGALAKNIQYF.

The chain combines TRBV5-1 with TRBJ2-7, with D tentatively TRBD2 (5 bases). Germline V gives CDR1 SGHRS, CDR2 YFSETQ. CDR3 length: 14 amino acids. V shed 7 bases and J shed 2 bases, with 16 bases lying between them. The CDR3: CASQPTPGAYEQYF. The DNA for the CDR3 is TGCGCCAGCCAACCGACCCCCGGGGCCTACGAGCAGTACTTC.

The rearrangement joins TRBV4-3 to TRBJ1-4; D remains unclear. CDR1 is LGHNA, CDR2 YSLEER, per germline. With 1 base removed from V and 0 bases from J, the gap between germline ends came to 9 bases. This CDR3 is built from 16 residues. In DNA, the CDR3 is TGCGCCAGCAGCCAAGGTCCGGGGTCAACTAATGAAAAACTGTTTTTT. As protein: CASSQGPGSTNEKLFF.

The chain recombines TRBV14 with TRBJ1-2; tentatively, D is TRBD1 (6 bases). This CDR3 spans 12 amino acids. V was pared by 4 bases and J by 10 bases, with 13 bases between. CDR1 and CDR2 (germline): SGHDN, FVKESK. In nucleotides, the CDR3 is TGTGCCAGCAGCCCAAACAGGGATCTCTACACCTTC. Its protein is CASSPNRDLYTF.

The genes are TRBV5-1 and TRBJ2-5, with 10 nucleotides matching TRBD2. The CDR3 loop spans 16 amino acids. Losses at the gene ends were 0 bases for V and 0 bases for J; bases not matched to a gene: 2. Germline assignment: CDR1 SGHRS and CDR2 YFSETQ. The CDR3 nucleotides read TGCGCCAGCAGCTTGGGTAGCGGGGGGAACCAAGAGACCCAGTACTTC. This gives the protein CASSLGSGGNQETQYF.

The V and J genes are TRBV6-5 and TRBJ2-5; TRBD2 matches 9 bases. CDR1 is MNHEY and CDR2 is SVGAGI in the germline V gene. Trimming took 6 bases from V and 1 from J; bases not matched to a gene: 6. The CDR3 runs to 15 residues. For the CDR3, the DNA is TGTGCCAGCAGGCTGCCAGCGGGGGGCCAAGAGACCCAGTACTTC. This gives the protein CASRLPAGGQETQYF.

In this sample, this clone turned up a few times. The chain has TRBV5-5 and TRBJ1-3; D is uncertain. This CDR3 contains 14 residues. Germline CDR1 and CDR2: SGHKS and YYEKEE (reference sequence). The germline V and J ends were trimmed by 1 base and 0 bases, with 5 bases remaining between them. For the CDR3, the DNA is TGTGCCAGCAGCTTGACAGTCTCTGGAAACACCATATATTTT. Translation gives CASSLTVSGNTIYF.

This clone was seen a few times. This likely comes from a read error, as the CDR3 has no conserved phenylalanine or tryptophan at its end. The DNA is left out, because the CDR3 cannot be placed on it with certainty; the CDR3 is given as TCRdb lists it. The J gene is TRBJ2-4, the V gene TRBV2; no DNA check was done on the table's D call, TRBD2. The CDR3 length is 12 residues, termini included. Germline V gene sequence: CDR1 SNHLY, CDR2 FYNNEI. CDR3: CASSEERGPYDA.

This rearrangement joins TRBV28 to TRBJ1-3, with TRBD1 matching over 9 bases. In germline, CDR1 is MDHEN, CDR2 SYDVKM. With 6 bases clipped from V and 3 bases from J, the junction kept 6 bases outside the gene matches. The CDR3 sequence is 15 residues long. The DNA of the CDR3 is TGTGCCAGCAGCCAACAGGGGGCGATTGGAAACACCATATATTTT. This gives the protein CASSQQGAIGNTIYF. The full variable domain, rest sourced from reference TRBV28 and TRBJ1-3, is DVKVTQSSRYLVKRTGEKVFLECVQDMDHENMFWYRQDPGLGLRLIYFSYDVKMKEKGDIPEGYSVSREKKERFSLILESASTNQTSMYLCASSQQGAIGNTIYFGEGSWLTVV.

For the CDR3, the DNA is TGTGCCAGCAGTTTATCAGGGGCGGATGAAAAACTGTTTTTT. Amino acids: CASSLSGADEKLFF. The V call is TRBV27, the J call TRBJ1-4, with a possible D match to TRBD1 (5 bases). V lost 0 bases to trimming and J lost 6 bases, with 8 bases between them. There are 14 residues in the CDR3. Germline V gene sequence: CDR1 MNHEY, CDR2 SMNVEV (reference sequence).

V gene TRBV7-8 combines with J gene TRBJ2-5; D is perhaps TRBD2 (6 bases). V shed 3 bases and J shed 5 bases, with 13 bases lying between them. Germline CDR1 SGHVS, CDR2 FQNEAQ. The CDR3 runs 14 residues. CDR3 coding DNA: TGTGCCAGCAGCTTTCGCGGGGCTCTTGAGACCCAGTACTTC. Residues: CASSFRGALETQYF.

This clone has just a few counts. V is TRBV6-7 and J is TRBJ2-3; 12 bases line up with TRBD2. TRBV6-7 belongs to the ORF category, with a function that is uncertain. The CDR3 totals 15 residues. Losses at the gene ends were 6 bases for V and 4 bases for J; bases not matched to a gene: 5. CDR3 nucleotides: TGTGCCAGCAGATGGACTAGCGGGGCGTCAGATACGCAGTATTTT. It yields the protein CASRWTSGASDTQYF.

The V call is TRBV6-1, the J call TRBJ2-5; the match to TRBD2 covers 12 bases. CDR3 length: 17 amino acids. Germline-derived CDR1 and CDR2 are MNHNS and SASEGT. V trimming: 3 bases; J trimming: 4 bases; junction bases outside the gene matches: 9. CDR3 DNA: TGTGCCAGCAGTGATCTTGTCCTAGCGGGGGGGACAGAGACCCAGTACTTC. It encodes CASSDLVLAGGTETQYF.

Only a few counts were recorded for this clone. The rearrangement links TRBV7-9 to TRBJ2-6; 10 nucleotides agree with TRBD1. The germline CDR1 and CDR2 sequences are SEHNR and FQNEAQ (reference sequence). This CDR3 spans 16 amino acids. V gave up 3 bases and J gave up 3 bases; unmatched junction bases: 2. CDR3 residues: CASSLGQGLGANVLTF. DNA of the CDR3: TGTGCCAGCAGCTTGGGACAGGGGCTTGGGGCCAACGTCCTGACTTTC.

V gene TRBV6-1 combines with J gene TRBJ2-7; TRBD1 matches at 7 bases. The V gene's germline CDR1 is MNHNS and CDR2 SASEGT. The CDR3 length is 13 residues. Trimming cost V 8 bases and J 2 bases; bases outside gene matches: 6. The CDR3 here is CASYRDSAYEQYF. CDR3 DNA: TGTGCCAGCTACCGGGACAGCGCCTACGAGCAGTACTTC.

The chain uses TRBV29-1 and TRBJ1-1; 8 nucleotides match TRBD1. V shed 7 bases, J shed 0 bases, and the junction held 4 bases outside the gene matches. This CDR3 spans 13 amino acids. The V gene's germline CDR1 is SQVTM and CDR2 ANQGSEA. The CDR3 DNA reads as TGCAGCGCCCGACAGGGGATGAACACTGAAGCTTTCTTT. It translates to CSARQGMNTEAFF.

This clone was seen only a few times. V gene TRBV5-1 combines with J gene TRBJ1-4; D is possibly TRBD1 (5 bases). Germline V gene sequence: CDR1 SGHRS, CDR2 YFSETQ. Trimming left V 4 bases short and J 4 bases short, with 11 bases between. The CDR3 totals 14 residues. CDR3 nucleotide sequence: TGCGCCAGCAGCCCCAGACAGCTTAATGAAAAACTGTTTTTT. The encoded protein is CASSPRQLNEKLFF.

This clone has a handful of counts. In nucleotides, the CDR3 is TGTGCCAGCAGCTTTATAGCGGGGGGGATCACAGATACGCAGTATTTT. It specifies CASSFIAGGITDTQYF. The chain carries TRBV7-2 and TRBJ2-3; 11 bases line up with TRBD2. Germline V gene lookup returns CDR1 SGHTA and CDR2 FQGNSA. With 3 bases clipped from V and 2 bases from J, the junction kept 4 bases outside the gene matches. This CDR3 is 16 amino acids long.

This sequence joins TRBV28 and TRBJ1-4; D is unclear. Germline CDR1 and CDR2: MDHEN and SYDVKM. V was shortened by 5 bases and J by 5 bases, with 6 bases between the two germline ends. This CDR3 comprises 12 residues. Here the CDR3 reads CASSPRNEKLFF. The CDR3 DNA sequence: TGTGCCAGCAGTCCCCGGAATGAAAAACTGTTTTTT.

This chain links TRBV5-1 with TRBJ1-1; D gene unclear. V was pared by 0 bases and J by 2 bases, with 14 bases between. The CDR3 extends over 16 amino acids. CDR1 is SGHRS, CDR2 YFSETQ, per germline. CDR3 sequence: CASSLGTYPLNTEAFF. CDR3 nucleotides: TGCGCCAGCAGCTTGGGGACTTACCCCCTCAACACTGAAGCTTTCTTT.

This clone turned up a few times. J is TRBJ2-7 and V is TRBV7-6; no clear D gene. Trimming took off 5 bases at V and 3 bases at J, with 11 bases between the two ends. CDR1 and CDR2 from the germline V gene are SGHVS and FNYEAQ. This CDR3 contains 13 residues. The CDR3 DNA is TGTGCCAGCAGCCTCCGAGCCGGCTACGAGCAGTACTTC. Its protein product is CASSLRAGYEQYF.